This T cell receptor beta chain stems from a study of blood T cells in healthy people across ages. Study-level points and caveats: With unsorted PBMCs, a conclusive comparison of naive versus antigen-experienced cells was not possible.

The V gene end was trimmed by 6 bases and the J gene end by 9 bases; junction bases not matched to a gene: 5. This CDR3 has 13 amino acids. CDR1 MDHEN and CDR2 SYDVKM come from the germline V gene. To note about this clonotype: The antigen remains undetermined.

A second PCR of about 6 to 12 cycles used a sample-barcoded 5' primer and a J-beta primer mix. TCRdb reprocessed the 5' RACE reads with MiXCR, giving one entry per CDR3 protein. The table shows 600,000 to 1,000,000 distinct CDR3 sequences, with roughly 60% occurring only once. Staff drew around 10 milliliters of peripheral blood from each donor. This receptor was obtained from a man aged 25 to 45 in good health. V usage is TRBV28 and J usage is TRBJ2-5, with TRBD2 identical over 12 bases. Sequenced input: blood. CDR3 DNA: TGTGCCAGCAGGACTAGCGGGAGCGGGGCCCAGTACTTC. It specifies CASRTSGSGAQYF.